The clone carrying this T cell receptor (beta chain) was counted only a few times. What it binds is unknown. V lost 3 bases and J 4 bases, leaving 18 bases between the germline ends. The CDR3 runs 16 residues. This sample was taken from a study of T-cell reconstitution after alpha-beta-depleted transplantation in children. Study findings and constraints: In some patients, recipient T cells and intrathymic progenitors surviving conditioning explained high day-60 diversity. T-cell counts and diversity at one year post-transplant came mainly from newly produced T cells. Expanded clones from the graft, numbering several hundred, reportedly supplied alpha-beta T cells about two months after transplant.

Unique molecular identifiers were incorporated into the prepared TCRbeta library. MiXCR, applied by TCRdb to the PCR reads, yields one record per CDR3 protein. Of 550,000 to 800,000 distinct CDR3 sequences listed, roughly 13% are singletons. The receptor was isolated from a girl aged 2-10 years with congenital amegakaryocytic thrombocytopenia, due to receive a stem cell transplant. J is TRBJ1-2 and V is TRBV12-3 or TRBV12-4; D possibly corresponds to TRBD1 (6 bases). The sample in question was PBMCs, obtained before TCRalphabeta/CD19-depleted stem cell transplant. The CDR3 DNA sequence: TGTGCCAGCAGTTTCATGCGAGGGGGATCGGGCTATGGCTACACCTTC. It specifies CASSFMRGGSGYGYTF.